The following is a TCR beta chain sequence with its context. Germline and junction disagree at one end, which may indicate a read error. The data are from a study of blood T cells in healthy people across ages. Background on the study: Template switching captured about one barcoded beta molecule per two T cells.

Germline values: CDR1 DFQATT, CDR2 SNEGSKA (reference sequence). This CDR3 is built from 13 residues. It was with a sample-barcoded 5' primer and a J-beta primer mix that a second PCR of roughly 6 to 12 cycles was run. TCRdb itself ran the 5' RACE reads through MiXCR, one entry per CDR3 protein. The profile shows around 1,100,000 distinct CDR3 sequences, roughly two fifths of them singletons. The source is a man aged 18 to 30 in good health. Specimen: blood. The rearrangement joins TRBV20-1 to TRBJ1-1; D gene unclear. In DNA, the CDR3 is TGCAGTGTTAGATGGCCACTTCGACCTGAAGCTTTCTTT. Translating gives CSVRWPLRPEAFF.